In its sample, the clone carrying this T cell receptor (beta chain) was seen a few times. This CDR3 has 16 residues. The germline V gene encodes CDR1 MDHEN and CDR2 SYDVKM. V gave up 6 bases and J gave up 0 bases, with 18 bases separating them. TCR beta CDR3 regions were amplified from RNA. The HTBI primer set drove a first-round RT-PCR of the TCR CDR3. Via MiXCR, TCRdb re-called the multiplex PCR reads, giving one row per CDR3 protein. The table includes 640,000 or so distinct CDR3 sequences, over 12% detected once. The data originate from a study of T cells in Graves' hyperthyroidism and ophthalmopathy.

This clonotype originated in a woman in her 40s with Graves' ophthalmopathy. The genes are TRBV28 and TRBJ2-7; either TRBD1 or TRBD2 may fit D (5 bases each). Sequencing input: blood. The CDR3 here is CASRSLTETISYEQYF. CDR3 coding DNA: TGTGCCAGCAGATCCCTGACAGAGACTATCTCCTACGAGCAGTACTTC.